This T cell receptor delta chain was retrieved from a study of γδ T cells in repeated Plasmodium falciparum infection. Study as a whole: Over roughly 600 days, donors received four mosquito-bite P. falciparum NF54 infections.

TCRdb ran CATT on the multiplex PCR reads. Of around 50,000 delta-chain clones in the sample, 1.9% were seen once. This clone was recorded at least ten times. A far larger clone is off by one base, so a read error is likely. Different DNA sequences within this sample yield the same CDR3. Bulk repertoires came from Vgamma9/Vdelta2+ or Vdelta2-negative gammadelta T cells flow-sorted from PBMC. Losses at the gene ends were 1 base for V and 0 bases for J; bases not matched to a gene: 20. The CDR3 runs 21 residues. CDR1 and CDR2 (germline): GEAIGNYY, EKD. This TCR was sampled from a pool of human donors (malaria-infected and uninfected, not separated). J is TRDJ1 and V is TRDV2; TRDD3 matches at 9 bases. The J gene comes from matching the DNA to germline here; TCRdb lacks it. The sequenced sample was gamma-delta T cells from blood. CDR3 coding DNA: TGTGCCTGTGACACTCTTTTACTGGGGGACACTGACCTCGACAACACCGATAAACTCATCTTT. It yields the protein CACDTLLLGDTDLDNTDKLIF.